Included here is one T cell receptor beta chain sequence, with context. The CDR3 extends over 13 amino acids. Germline V gene sequence: CDR1 GTSNPN, CDR2 SVGIG (reference sequence). The V end lost 1 base, the J end lost 1 base, and 7 bases lay between the germline ends. These data come from a study of STAT5B mutations in CD4+ large granular lymphocyte leukemia. Produced via immunoSEQ multiplex PCR; TCRdb's table is partial and in-frame only. The sample lists some 38,000 clones, about 80% seen once, with 0.55% in the top ten. Sequencing used CD4+ T cells from blood buffy coats. This clonotype was obtained from a human donor in good health. V and J are TRBV30 and TRBJ2-5; D gene unclear. For the CDR3, the DNA is TGTGCCTGGAGTGCTGGGTCCCAAGAGACCCAGTACTTC. This codes for CAWSAGSQETQYF. Drawing the rest from reference TRBV30 and TRBJ2-5, the complete variable domain is SQTIHQWPATLVQPVGSPLSLECTVEGTSNPNLYWYRQAAGRGLQLLFYSVGIGQISSEVPQNLSASRPQDRQFILSSKKLLLSDSGFYLCAWSAGSQETQYFGPGTRLLVL.